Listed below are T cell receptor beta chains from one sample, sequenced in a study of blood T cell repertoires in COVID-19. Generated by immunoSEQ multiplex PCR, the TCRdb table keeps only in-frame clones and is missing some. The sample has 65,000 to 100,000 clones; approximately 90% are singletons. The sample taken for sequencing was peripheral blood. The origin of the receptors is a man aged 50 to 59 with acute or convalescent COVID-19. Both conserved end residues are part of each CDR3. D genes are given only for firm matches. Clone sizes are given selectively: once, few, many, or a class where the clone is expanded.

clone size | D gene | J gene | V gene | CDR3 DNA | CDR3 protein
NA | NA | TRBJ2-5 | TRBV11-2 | TGTGCCAGCAGCTCGGTCCGAGGGGAGACCCAGTACTTC | CASSSVRGETQYF
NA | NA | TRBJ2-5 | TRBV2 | TGTGCCAGCAGTGAGCTGGCCCTTGAGGCCCAGTACTTC | CASSELALEAQYF
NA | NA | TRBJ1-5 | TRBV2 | TGTGCCAGCAGTGAACAGGCGCAGGGCAATCAGCCCCAGCATTTT | CASSEQAQGNQPQHF
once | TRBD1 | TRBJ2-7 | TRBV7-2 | TGTGCCAGCAGCTTAGGGACAGGGACCGAGCAGTACTTC | CASSLGTGTEQYF
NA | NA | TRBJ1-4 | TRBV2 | TGTGCCAGCAGTGTAACGGGGATCCCTAATGAAAAACTGTTTTTT | CASSVTGIPNEKLFF
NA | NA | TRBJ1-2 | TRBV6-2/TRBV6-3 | TGTGCCAGCAGTCGTACGCCGGGATCCGGGATAGACTATGGCTACACCTTC | CASSRTPGSGIDYGYTF
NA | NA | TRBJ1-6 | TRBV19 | TGTGCCAGTAGCCCTTCCTTCGGGAGTTATTCACCCCTCCACTTT | CASSPSFGSYSPLHF
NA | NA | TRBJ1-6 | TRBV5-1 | TGCGCCAGCAGTGAATGGGGCAATAATAATTCACCCCTCCACTTT | CASSEWGNNNSPLHF
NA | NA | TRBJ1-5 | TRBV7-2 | TGTGCCAGCAGCTTACAGTTAAGCAATCAGCCCCAGCATTTT | CASSLQLSNQPQHF
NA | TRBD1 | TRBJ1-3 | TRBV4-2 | TGTGCCAGCAGCCCTGCCGGGACAGGGGTTGGAAACACCATATATTTT | CASSPAGTGVGNTIYF
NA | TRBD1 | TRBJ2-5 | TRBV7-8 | TGTGCCAGCAGCACCGGACAGGGAAGGACAGAGACCCAGTACTTC | CASSTGQGRTETQYF
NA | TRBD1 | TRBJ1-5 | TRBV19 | TGTGCCAGTAGTGTACTCACAGGGGCAAAGGGGCAGCCCCAGCATTTT | CASSVLTGAKGQPQHF
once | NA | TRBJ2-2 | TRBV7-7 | TGTGCTAGCAGCTCAAGGACAGGGACTACGAACACCGGGGAGCTGTTTTTT | CASSSRTGTTNTGELFF
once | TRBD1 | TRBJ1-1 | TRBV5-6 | TGTGCCAGCAGTCAGGGGGGGAACACTGAAGCTTTCTTT | CASSQGGNTEAFF
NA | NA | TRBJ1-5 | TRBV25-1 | TGTGCCAGCAGTGGAGGGGGGGTCGGCAATCAGCCCCAGCATTTT | CASSGGGVGNQPQHF
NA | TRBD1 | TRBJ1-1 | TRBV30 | TGTGCCTGGAGACAGGGGAGTAACACTGAAGCTTTCTTT | CAWRQGSNTEAFF
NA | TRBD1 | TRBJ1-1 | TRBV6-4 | TGTGCCAGCAGTGCCGCCGAGGGGGCAGGCGCTTTCTTT | CASSAAEGAGAFF
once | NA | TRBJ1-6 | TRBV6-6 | TGTGCCAGCACCAAACCCAGCTCCTATAATTCACCCCTCCACTTT | CASTKPSSYNSPLHF
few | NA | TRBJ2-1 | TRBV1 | TGCACCAGCAGCCCTTCATCGGTCGTCAATGAGCAGTTCTTC | CTSSPSSVVNEQFF
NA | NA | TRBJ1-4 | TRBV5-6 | TGTGCCAGCAGCTCGACAGGAACTAATGAAAAACTGTTTTTT | CASSSTGTNEKLFF
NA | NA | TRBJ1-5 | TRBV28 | TGTGCCAGCAGGGCAATGCGGGGCAATCAGCCCCAGCATTTT | CASRAMRGNQPQHF
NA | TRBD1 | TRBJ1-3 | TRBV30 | TGTGCCTGCAACAGGGGAACTGGAAACACCATATATTTT | CACNRGTGNTIYF
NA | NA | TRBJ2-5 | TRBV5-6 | TGTGCCAGCAGCCCGGAGAGAGAGACCCAGTACTTC | CASSPERETQYF